This is a list of T cell receptor beta chains from one sample in a study of T cell repertoires in cytomegalovirus infection. Each CDR3 protein is one row after TCRdb ran MiXCR on the reads. The sample comprises 100,000 or so distinct CDR3 sequences, 25% to 35% of which are singletons, and approximately 71% rests with the top ten. The antigens these receptors bind are not known. Sequences were derived from CD8+ T cells from cultured PBMCs, sampled from culture after CMV antigen stimulation. Receptor source: a human donor in good health (CMV status not recorded). Some clones in this sample may be carry-over from other donors' samples. CDR3s include the opening cysteine and the closing phenylalanine or tryptophan. D genes are given only for firm matches. Clone size, where shown, is once, few, many, or a class for clones that have expanded.

CDR3 protein: CASSRGVTEAFF
CDR3 DNA: TGTGCCAGTAGCCGAGGGGTTACTGAAGCTTTCTTT
clone size: few
J gene: TRBJ1-1
D gene: .
V gene: TRBV19

CDR3 protein: CASSPGQGIDGYTF
CDR3 DNA: TGTGCCAGCAGCCCGGGACAGGGTATAGATGGCTACACCTTC
clone size: few
J gene: TRBJ1-2
D gene: TRBD1
V gene: TRBV7-8

CDR3 protein: CASSLEGHRSTEAFF
CDR3 DNA: TGTGCCAGTAGTTTGGAGGGACACCGGAGCACTGAAGCTTTCTTT
clone size: .
J gene: TRBJ1-1
D gene: .
V gene: TRBV19

CDR3 protein: CASSQDQTTYEQYF
CDR3 DNA: TGTGCCAGCAGCCAAGATCAAACCACCTACGAGCAGTACTTC
clone size: .
J gene: TRBJ2-7
D gene: .
V gene: TRBV3-1

CDR3 protein: CASSFDRVGDTGELFF
CDR3 DNA: TGTGCCAGCAGTTTTGACAGGGTCGGAGACACCGGGGAGCTGTTTTTT
clone size: few
J gene: TRBJ2-2
D gene: TRBD1
V gene: TRBV28

CDR3 protein: CASSSDIGLIRELFF
CDR3 DNA: TGTGCCAGCAGCTCGGACATCGGCTTGATAAGGGAGCTGTTTTTT
clone size: once
J gene: TRBJ2-2
D gene: .
V gene: TRBV7-9

CDR3 protein: CASSEESRMNTEAFF
CDR3 DNA: TGTGCCAGCAGTGAAGAGTCCCGCATGAACACTGAAGCTTTCTTT
clone size: .
J gene: TRBJ1-1
D gene: .
V gene: TRBV2

CDR3 protein: CASSSHNEKLFF
CDR3 DNA: TGTGCCAGCAGTTCCCATAATGAAAAACTGTTTTTT
clone size: .
J gene: TRBJ1-4
D gene: .
V gene: TRBV12-3/TRBV12-4

CDR3 protein: CASSMYGTSNQPQHF
CDR3 DNA: TGTGCCAGTAGTATGTACGGGACCAGCAATCAGCCCCAGCATTTT
clone size: few
J gene: TRBJ1-5
D gene: .
V gene: TRBV19

CDR3 protein: CASSVLMTANSYEQYF
CDR3 DNA: TGTGCCAGCAGTGTTCTCATGACAGCCAACTCCTACGAGCAGTACTTC
clone size: .
J gene: TRBJ2-7
D gene: .
V gene: TRBV2

CDR3 protein: CASSYDRIVTEAFF
CDR3 DNA: TGTGCCAGCAGTTACGACAGGATAGTCACTGAAGCTTTCTTT
clone size: .
J gene: TRBJ1-1
D gene: .
V gene: TRBV6-2/TRBV6-3

CDR3 protein: CAGGIDRAHSYNSPLHF
CDR3 DNA: TGTGCCGGAGGGATTGACAGGGCCCACTCCTATAATTCACCCCTCCACTTT
clone size: .
J gene: TRBJ1-6
D gene: TRBD1
V gene: TRBV6-6

CDR3 protein: CASASHFTDTQYF
CDR3 DNA: TGTGCCAGCGCGTCCCACTTCACAGATACGCAGTATTTT
clone size: few
J gene: TRBJ2-3
D gene: .
V gene: TRBV5-8

CDR3 protein: CASSMGQIPQHF
CDR3 DNA: TGTGCCAGTAGTATGGGACAGATCCCCCAGCATTTT
clone size: .
J gene: TRBJ1-5
D gene: TRBD1
V gene: TRBV19

CDR3 protein: CASSMGGYEQYF
CDR3 DNA: TGTGCCAGTAGTATGGGGGGCTACGAGCAGTACTTC
clone size: .
J gene: TRBJ2-7
D gene: .
V gene: TRBV19

CDR3 protein: CASSYFSYEQYF
CDR3 DNA: TGTGCCAGCAGCTATTTTTCCTACGAGCAGTACTTC
clone size: .
J gene: TRBJ2-7
D gene: .
V gene: TRBV5-6

CDR3 protein: CSVEAVGQGSSKNGYTF
CDR3 DNA: TGCAGCGTTGAAGCCGTGGGACAGGGATCGAGTAAAAATGGCTACACCTTC
clone size: .
J gene: TRBJ1-2
D gene: TRBD1
V gene: TRBV29-1

CDR3 protein: CASSQGYGYTF
CDR3 DNA: TGCGCCAGCAGCCAAGGTTATGGCTACACCTTC
clone size: .
J gene: TRBJ1-2
D gene: .
V gene: TRBV4-1

CDR3 protein: CASSHWGGEHYGTDTQYF
CDR3 DNA: TGCGCCAGCAGCCATTGGGGTGGGGAGCATTACGGCACAGATACGCAGTATTTT
clone size: few
J gene: TRBJ2-3
D gene: .
V gene: TRBV4-1

CDR3 protein: CASATGGHGYTF
CDR3 DNA: TGTGCCAGTGCTACAGGGGGCCATGGCTACACCTTC
clone size: .
J gene: TRBJ1-2
D gene: TRBD1
V gene: TRBV19

CDR3 protein: CSARPRGSGNTIYF
CDR3 DNA: TGCAGTGCTAGACCCAGGGGTAGCGGAAACACCATATATTTT
clone size: few
J gene: TRBJ1-3
D gene: .
V gene: TRBV20-1

CDR3 protein: CASSPGQGYDEQYF
CDR3 DNA: TGTGCCAGCAGCCCCGGACAGGGTTACGACGAGCAGTACTTC
clone size: few
J gene: TRBJ2-7
D gene: TRBD1
V gene: TRBV12-3/TRBV12-4

CDR3 protein: CASSFHGIQETQYF
CDR3 DNA: TGTGCCAGCAGCTTTCACGGAATCCAAGAGACCCAGTACTTC
clone size: .
J gene: TRBJ2-5
D gene: .
V gene: TRBV5-4

CDR3 protein: CASNIGGIGYGYTF
CDR3 DNA: TGTGCCAGTAATATCGGGGGGATAGGCTATGGCTACACCTTC
clone size: .
J gene: TRBJ1-2
D gene: .
V gene: TRBV6-5

CDR3 protein: CASSLPGPQETQYF
CDR3 DNA: TGTGCCAGCAGCTTACCGGGGCCGCAAGAGACCCAGTACTTC
clone size: many
J gene: TRBJ2-5
D gene: .
V gene: TRBV7-8